Each of the 16 T cell receptor beta chains below was sequenced from the same sample in a study of immune heterogeneity within non-small cell lung tumors. Each sample used 550 to 600 ng of genomic DNA from bulk tumor tissue. Primary tumors were biopsied several times each, far apart, intraoperatively. Enrolled patients presented with newly diagnosed, previously untreated non-small cell lung cancer and underwent curative surgery. Amplification of TCR beta CDR3 was performed by multiplex PCR with 32 V and 13 J primers. TCRdb independently ran MiXCR on the multiplex PCR reads; one entry per CDR3 protein. Of around 11,000 distinct CDR3 sequences in the sample, approximately 21% were seen once. The sample consisted of lung tumor tissue. All receptors come from a man aged 55 to 70 with non-small cell lung cancer.

CDR3 residues: CSASQGNYEQYF. The CDR3 DNA follows: TGCAGTGCGAGTCAGGGAAACTACGAGCAGTACTTC. The rearrangement joins TRBV20-1 to TRBJ2-7, with D maybe TRBD1 (5 bases). Trimming cost V 6 bases and J 3 bases, with 12 bases left between them. The CDR3 consists of 12 residues. Per germline, CDR1 DFQATT and CDR2 SNEGSKA (reference sequence).

The chain links TRBV24-1 to TRBJ2-5, with D unresolved. Per the germline V gene, CDR1 is KGHDR and CDR2 is SFDVKD. The V and J ends lost 3 bases and 7 bases respectively, with 14 bases between them. The CDR3 totals 14 residues. CDR3 in DNA: TGTGCCACCAGTGATGATCGATGGGGAAGGACCCAGTACTTC. Its translation is CATSDDRWGRTQYF.

The chain uses TRBV6-1 and TRBJ1-2; D unresolved. V was trimmed by 6 bases and J by 6 bases, leaving 14 bases between them. Germline values: CDR1 MNHNS, CDR2 SASEGT. The length of the CDR3 is 13 residues. CDR3 coding DNA: TGTGCCAGCAGGGTCTCGGGATTGGATGGCTACACCTTC. This gives the protein CASRVSGLDGYTF.

The gene calls are TRBV20-1 and TRBJ2-7; TRBD2 agrees at 7 bases. V trimming: 6 bases; J trimming: 5 bases; junction bases outside the gene matches: 19. This CDR3 is built from 16 residues. Germline V gene sequence: CDR1 DFQATT, CDR2 SNEGSKA (reference sequence). The CDR3 DNA reads as TGCAGTGCCATCCGGGGTAGCGGGCGGCTCAACCACGAGCAGTACTTC. This sequence encodes CSAIRGSGRLNHEQYF.

This clonotype is labeled as medium-sized. The chain links TRBV10-3 to TRBJ2-7; a weak D match, TRBD1 (5 bases). The CDR3 is 13 residues long. V was trimmed by 0 bases and J by 5 bases, leaving 8 bases between them. The germline CDR1 and CDR2 sequences are ENHRY and SYGVKD. This chain's CDR3 is CAISESGVHEQYF. DNA of the CDR3: TGTGCCATCAGTGAGTCAGGGGTCCACGAGCAGTACTTC.

By share, this clonotype counts as medium-sized (0.01 to 0.1%). The chain employs TRBV2 and TRBJ1-5; D may be TRBD1 (5 bases). The V gene's germline CDR1 is SNHLY and CDR2 FYNNEI. Deletions cut 6 bases from V and 0 bases from J, with 12 bases between. CDR3 size: 15 residues. The CDR3 region has the DNA TGTGCCAGCAGACTCTGGGACGGTAGCAATCAGCCCCAGCATTTT. Translating gives CASRLWDGSNQPQHF.

The chain uses TRBV30 and TRBJ2-5; D may be TRBD1 (6 bases). The germline CDR1 and CDR2 sequences are GTSNPN and SVGIG (reference sequence). This CDR3 is built from 14 residues. Trimming cost V 0 bases and J 1 base, with 9 bases left between them. CDR3 residues: CAWSVGGSQETQYF. The CDR3 coding sequence is TGTGCCTGGAGTGTTGGGGGCAGCCAAGAGACCCAGTACTTC.

This clonotype has a count of ten or more. V is TRBV7-9 and J is TRBJ2-2, with 8 bases fitting TRBD2. Germline V CDR1 and CDR2: SEHNR, FQNEAQ (reference sequence). Trimming removed 5 bases from V and 5 bases from J; junction bases left unmatched: 13. The length of the CDR3 is 17 residues. This CDR3 is CASSPSPGSGITGELFF. The CDR3 nucleotides read TGTGCCAGCAGCCCTTCTCCTGGTAGCGGGATTACCGGGGAGCTGTTTTTT.

This clonotype was seen a few times. This sequence joins TRBV3-1 and TRBJ2-7; tentative D call: TRBD1 (6 bases). V was clipped by 4 bases and J by 6 bases, with 19 bases between them. Germline lookup yields CDR1 LGHDT and CDR2 YNNKEL (reference sequence). This CDR3 region has 15 residues. For the CDR3, the DNA is TGTGCCAGCAGCCCCGCCTTGGACAGTGCTCCCGAGCAGTACTTC. It codes for CASSPALDSAPEQYF.

Concerning this clonotype: One end of the junction is discordant with germline, which a read error may explain. V is TRBV5-1 and J is TRBJ2-2; D not resolved. Looked up from germline, CDR1 is SGHRS and CDR2 is YFSETQ. CDR3 length: 15 residues. For the CDR3, the DNA is TGCGCCACCTCAATAGGCTTTTCGAACACCGCGGAGCTGTTTTTT. Encoded protein: CATSIGFSNTAELFF.

This clonotype was detected a few times. The chain is built from TRBV6-6 and TRBJ1-3, with a weak D call TRBD1 (5 bases). This CDR3 is 17 amino acids long. Germline-derived CDR1 and CDR2 are MNHNY and SVGAGI (reference sequence). Trimming removed 2 bases from V and 4 bases from J, with 18 bases in between. CDR3 sequence reads: CASSYGVRVGEGNTIYF. The CDR3 DNA reads TGTGCCAGCAGTTACGGAGTACGCGTGGGGGAAGGAAACACCATATATTTT.

On this clonotype: A read error is possible here, since a much larger clone lies one base away. This chain joins TRBV19 and TRBJ1-1, with D hard to call. CDR1 is LNHDA and CDR2 is SQIVND in the germline V gene (reference sequence). The CDR3 sequence is 12 residues long. CDR3 in amino acids: CTSSYKNTEAFF. The CDR3 DNA reads as TGTACCAGTAGTTACAAGAACACTGAAGCTTTCTTT.

This clonotype rates as medium-sized (0.01 to 0.1%). V is TRBV20-1 and J is TRBJ2-4; the D gene is possibly TRBD2 (5 bases). Between the trimmed V and J ends, which lost 3 bases and 7 bases, there was a span of 10 bases. Looked up from germline, CDR1 is DFQATT and CDR2 is SNEGSKA (reference sequence). The CDR3 covers 12 residues. The CDR3 DNA is TGCAGTGCTAGCGGGATCTGGAACATTCAGTACTTC. Translating it yields CSASGIWNIQYF.

This clonotype was found a few times. The chain employs TRBV19 and TRBJ1-1, with 9 bases fitting TRBD1. Germline V CDR1 and CDR2: LNHDA, SQIVND (reference sequence). V was pared by 4 bases and J by 6 bases, with 6 bases of the junction left unmatched. The CDR3 loop spans 14 amino acids. CDR3 sequence reads: CASSSNRGRAEAFF. The CDR3 DNA reads as TGTGCCAGTAGTAGTAACAGGGGGCGCGCTGAAGCTTTCTTT. Based on the CDR3 plus reference TRBV19 and TRBJ1-1, the full variable domain is DGGITQSPKYLFRKEGQNVTLSCEQNLNHDAMYWYRQDPGQGLRLIYYSQIVNDFQKGDIAEGYSVSREKKESFPLTVTSAQKNPTAFYLCASSSNRGRAEAFFGQGTRLTVV.

The table lists this clonotype with a few counts. The V and J genes are TRBV5-4 and TRBJ1-6, with 8 bases lining up with TRBD1. Trimming took 4 bases from V and 10 from J; bases not matched to a gene: 13. Per the germline V gene, CDR1 is SGHNT and CDR2 is YYREEE (reference sequence). The CDR3 has 16 amino acids. The CDR3: CASSLDLGAGGSPLHF. In nucleotides, the CDR3 is TGTGCCAGCAGCCTGGATCTAGGGGCAGGGGGCTCACCCCTCCACTTT.

CDR3 nucleotides: TGCGCCAGCAATCATGAAGACGAGCAGTTCTTC. Protein: CASNHEDEQFF. The chain has TRBV5-1 and TRBJ2-1; no definite D call. Per the germline V gene, CDR1 is SGHRS and CDR2 is YFSETQ. The CDR3 covers 11 residues. V was cut by 6 bases and J by 10 bases, with 11 bases left in between.